Listed here are 19 T cell receptor beta chains from one sample, sequenced in a study of blood T cell repertoires in COVID-19. The data were produced by immunoSEQ multiplex PCR, yet TCRdb's version contains in-frame clones alone and is incomplete. This sample has over 55,000 clones; around 91% occur once, and the top ten carry around 9.1%. Sequences were obtained from peripheral blood. Receptors were obtained from a human donor in a cohort sampled during active COVID-19.

V usage is TRBV12-3 or TRBV12-4 and J usage is TRBJ1-3, with D maybe TRBD1 (6 bases). Trimming cost V 11 bases and J 4 bases, with 15 bases left between them. This CDR3 has 13 residues. The DNA of the CDR3 is TGTGCCTGCAACAGGGATTCGGGAAACACCATATATTTT. This sequence encodes CACNRDSGNTIYF.

The table lists this clone with a count of one. J is TRBJ1-3 and V is TRBV2, with a weak D call TRBD1 (6 bases). The CDR3 has 13 residues. Germline V CDR1 and CDR2: SNHLY, FYNNEI. V lost 4 bases, J lost 8 bases, and 12 bases lay in between. The CDR3 loop is CASSAQAGDTIYF. The DNA of the CDR3 is TGTGCCAGCAGTGCCCAGGCAGGGGACACCATATATTTT.

This chain uses TRBV5-1 with TRBJ2-7; maybe TRBD1 (6 bases). This CDR3 has 13 residues. Trimming removed 1 base at V and 7 bases at J, with 12 bases between. The germline gives CDR1 SGHRS, CDR2 YFSETQ. This CDR3 is CASSLPAGEEQYF. CDR3 nucleotide sequence: TGCGCCAGCAGCTTGCCGGCAGGGGAGGAGCAGTACTTC.

Regarding this clone: The sample carries other DNA sequences with the same CDR3. The chain employs TRBV11-2 and TRBJ2-2, with 9 nucleotides matching TRBD1. CDR1 and CDR2 from the germline V gene are SGHAT and FQNNGV. The ends lost 5 bases at V and 4 bases at J; junction bases unmatched: 11. The length of the CDR3 is 17 residues. The CDR3 sequence is CASSRGGGQGRTGELFF. Here the CDR3 DNA reads TGTGCCAGCAGCCGTGGGGGGGGACAGGGTCGCACCGGGGAGCTGTTTTTT.

V and J are TRBV25-1 and TRBJ2-5; 8 bases agree with TRBD1. The germline CDR1 and CDR2 sequences are MGHDK and SYGVNS. The CDR3 totals 13 residues. V lost 6 bases and J lost 5; bases outside the gene matches: 5. For the CDR3, the DNA is TGTGCCAGCAGCTCGACAGGGGTTGAGACCCAGTACTTC. This translates into CASSSTGVETQYF.

V and J are TRBV30 and TRBJ1-5, with D possibly TRBD1 on 5 matching bases. The CDR3 is made up of 13 amino acids. The ends were cut back, 2 bases at V and 3 bases at J, with 8 bases in the middle. The germline V gene encodes CDR1 GTSNPN and CDR2 SVGIG (reference sequence). In DNA, the CDR3 is TGTGCCTGGAGTAAACAGGTCAATCAGCCCCAGCATTTT. This sequence encodes CAWSKQVNQPQHF. Full variable domain (rest looked up from reference TRBV30 and TRBJ1-5): SQTIHQWPATLVQPVGSPLSLECTVEGTSNPNLYWYRQAAGRGLQLLFYSVGIGQISSEVPQNLSASRPQDRQFILSSKKLLLSDSGFYLCAWSKQVNQPQHFGDGTRLSIL.

The chain employs TRBV6-5 and TRBJ2-7; D gene ambiguous. This CDR3 is 12 amino acids long. CDR1 MNHEY and CDR2 SVGAGI come from the germline V gene. The ends were cut back, 4 bases at V and 5 bases at J, with 9 bases in the middle. CDR3 coding DNA: TGTGCCAGCAGTTCCTTAAGCAACGAGCAGTACTTC. Its translation is CASSSLSNEQYF.

The chain uses TRBV11-2 and TRBJ1-2, with D perhaps TRBD1 (5 bases). The CDR3 runs to 13 residues. CDR1 and CDR2 from the germline V gene are SGHAT and FQNNGV. V lost 5 bases, J lost 6 bases, and 13 bases lay in between. This chain's CDR3 is CASSPRQTNGYTF. DNA of the CDR3: TGTGCCAGCAGCCCTAGACAGACCAATGGCTACACCTTC.

The chain uses TRBV2 and TRBJ1-2, with TRBD1 matching 8 bases. The CDR3 has 16 residues. V lost 1 base to trimming and J lost 4 bases; unmatched junction nucleotides: 8. The germline V gene has CDR1 SNHLY and CDR2 FYNNEI. The CDR3 loop is CASSEGRGTGVYGYTF. Written as DNA, the CDR3 is TGTGCCAGCAGTGAAGGAAGAGGGACAGGAGTCTATGGCTACACCTTC.

The chain carries TRBV27 and TRBJ1-2; possibly TRBD1 for D (6 bases). V was clipped by 7 bases and J by 6 bases, with 12 bases between them. Germline lookup yields CDR1 MNHEY and CDR2 SMNVEV (reference sequence). CDR3 size: 12 residues. CDR3 loop: CASMGGADGYTF. CDR3 in DNA: TGTGCCAGCATGGGGGGGGCGGATGGCTACACCTTC.

The chain joins TRBV20-1 to TRBJ1-1; the D is unclear. CDR1 and CDR2 (germline): DFQATT, SNEGSKA (reference sequence). The length of the CDR3 is 11 residues. V lost 3 bases to trimming and J lost 6 bases, with 8 bases between them. The CDR3 loop reads CSASDGAEAFF. The CDR3 DNA follows: TGCAGTGCTAGTGACGGAGCTGAAGCTTTCTTT.

This chain uses TRBV28 with TRBJ1-6; the match to TRBD1 covers 8 bases. Germline V gene sequence: CDR1 MDHEN, CDR2 SYDVKM. The CDR3 is 15 amino acids. Trimming took 3 bases from V and 9 from J; bases not matched to a gene: 7. The DNA of the CDR3 is TGTGCCAGCAGTTTGGACAGGGTGGTAGGTTCACCCCTCCACTTT. Its protein product is CASSLDRVVGSPLHF.

This rearrangement joins TRBV5-1 to TRBJ1-1; weak D call: TRBD1 (6 bases). The CDR3 length is 15 residues. Trimming shortened V by 4 bases and J by 2 bases, and 15 bases separated the two germline ends. CDR1 is SGHRS and CDR2 is YFSETQ in the germline V gene. The CDR3: CASSPSTGGNTEAFF. DNA for the CDR3: TGCGCCAGCAGCCCCTCGACAGGCGGAAACACTGAAGCTTTCTTT.

The rearrangement links TRBV5-6 to TRBJ1-2, with TRBD1 as a possible D gene (5 bases). This CDR3 region has 14 residues. CDR1 SGHDT and CDR2 YYEEEE come from the germline V gene. The V end lost 6 bases, the J end lost 2 bases, and 14 bases lay between the germline ends. The CDR3 DNA reads as TGTGCCAGCACCCCGACAGTCGTAAACTATGGCTACACCTTC. Translating it yields CASTPTVVNYGYTF.

The chain has TRBV6-6 and TRBJ1-1; no clear D. The germline CDR1 and CDR2 sequences are MNHNY and SVGAGI (reference sequence). This CDR3 spans 14 amino acids. V dropped 0 bases and J dropped 4 bases, with 9 bases sitting between them. CDR3 nucleotide sequence: TGTGCCAGCAGTTACTCGAGGGATCTCACTGAAGCTTTCTTT. Protein: CASSYSRDLTEAFF.

The genes are TRBV24-1 and TRBJ1-4; 10 bases map to TRBD1. The CDR3 covers 17 residues. V shed 8 bases and J 2 bases; nucleotides not matched to a gene: 10. Looked up from germline, CDR1 is KGHDR and CDR2 is SFDVKD. The CDR3 protein is CATIPGTGEPTNEKLFF. CDR3 in DNA: TGTGCCACCATCCCCGGGACAGGGGAGCCCACTAATGAAAAACTGTTTTTT.

This chain uses TRBV29-1 with TRBJ1-4; the match to TRBD1 covers 7 bases. CDR1 and CDR2 (germline): SQVTM, ANQGSEA. The CDR3 sequence is 14 residues long. V shed 5 bases, J shed 6 bases, and the junction held 9 bases outside the gene matches. CDR3: CSVSKTGLDEKLFF. The CDR3 coding sequence is TGCAGCGTTTCGAAGACAGGGTTGGATGAAAAACTGTTTTTT. Full variable domain (remainder filled in from reference TRBV29-1 and TRBJ1-4): SAVISQKPSRDICQRGTSLTIQCQVDSQVTMMFWYRQQPGQSLTLIATANQGSEATYESGFVIDKFPISRPNLTFSTLTVSNMSPEDSSIYLCSVSKTGLDEKLFFGSGTQLSVL.

The CDR3 region has the DNA TGTGCCAGCAGCGTAGTTGCTGGAGCGGCCTACGAGCAGTACTTC. Protein: CASSVVAGAAYEQYF. The V call is TRBV9, the J call TRBJ2-7; perhaps TRBD2 as D (5 bases). The CDR3 totals 15 residues. Germline V gene data show CDR1 as SGDLS and CDR2 as YYNGEE. The V and J ends lost 0 bases and 2 bases respectively, with 12 bases between them.

The V gene is TRBV11-2, the J gene TRBJ1-1, with 7 nucleotides matching TRBD1. This CDR3 is 18 amino acids long. From germline, CDR1 is SGHAT and CDR2 FQNNGV. With V trimmed by 0 bases and J by 4 bases, 14 bases remained unmatched. The CDR3 sequence is CASSLDPPSDRVPTEAFF. The CDR3 DNA reads TGTGCCAGCAGCTTAGATCCCCCCTCTGACAGGGTACCCACTGAAGCTTTCTTT.